The clone carrying this T cell receptor beta chain showed up just once. The data are from a study of blood T cell repertoires in COVID-19. Study as a whole: Sites in the United States, Italy and Spain provided acute and convalescent COVID-19 samples. The cDNA or gDNA used as material had been derived from T cells, B-cell-depleted T cells, or PBMCs.

The authors' processing: Counts of nucleated cells, estimated from reference gene primer amplification, were obtained. The method was immunoSEQ multiplex PCR; TCRdb's version includes in-frame clones alone and lacks a portion of them. That table furnishes V, J and clone size, whereas the DNA furnished D and trimming. Here the sample spans tens of thousands of clones, roughly 86% being singletons. CDR1 is SGHAT, CDR2 FQNNGV, per germline. The V end was cut by 0 bases, the J end by 11 bases, with 16 bases between. The CDR3 spans 14 residues. The sample comprised peripheral blood. The J gene is TRBJ2-5, the V gene TRBV11-2; D might be TRBD2 (6 bases). The sequence came from a human donor in a cohort sampled during active COVID-19. The donor label of this sample is uncertain. The CDR3 DNA sequence: TGTGCCAGCAGCTTAGATCGGCGGGGCCGGGGACAGTACTTC. This codes for CASSLDRRGRGQYF.